One T cell receptor beta chain is described in this entry. The CDR3 contains 14 residues. Germline V gene data show CDR1 as SGHRS and CDR2 as YFSETQ. Trimming at V came to 1 base and at J to 3 bases, leaving 1 base not matched to a gene. This sample stems from a study of cytomegalovirus exposure and HLA in healthy donors. The PCR ran on 60 Vbeta and 13 Jbeta primers. Measured with immunoSEQ multiplex PCR; TCRdb has only the in-frame clones, and not every one. The repertoire holds under 150,000 clones, about 66% seen once, with around 1.6% in the top ten. The sequencing sample was made of PBMCs. The chain recombines TRBV5-1 with TRBJ2-7, with 10 bases that match TRBD2. The clonotype comes from a man between 25 and 39 years old in good health and CMV-seropositive. CDR3 sequence reads: CASSLTSGDYEQYF. CDR3 nucleotide sequence: TGCGCCAGCAGCTTGACTAGCGGGGACTACGAGCAGTACTTC.